This T cell receptor (beta chain) was sequenced in a study of OX40 agonist ivuxolimab in advanced cancers. The CDR3 is 15 amino acids. Trimming pared 6 bases from V and 6 bases from J, leaving 20 bases between. The germline V gene has CDR1 LNHDA and CDR2 SQIVND (reference sequence). Repertoires were generated with immunoSEQ multiplex PCR, while TCRdb's copy carries only in-frame clones and drops some. The table lists 40,000 to 55,000 clones, 70% to 90% of them singletons. Patients were ineligible given autoimmune disease history or systemic immunosuppression. Sampled blood was obtained at baseline, cycle 4 day 1, and cycle 7 day 1. Points from the study as a whole: Averaging showed that CD8+ T cells had more expanded clones than CD4+ did. At 0.1 to 3.0 mg/kg, clonal expansion of CD4+ and CD8+ blood T cells had occurred by week 6.

Of note for this clone: Its antigen is not known.

This sequence joins TRBV19 and TRBJ1-1, with D unclear. This clonotype originated in an adult with an advanced solid tumor such as melanoma, head and neck, liver or kidney cancer. Here the sequenced sample was CD4+ or CD8+ T cells sorted from blood, taken in a trial of the OX40 agonist ivuxolimab. The CDR3, as DNA: TGTGCCAGTAGAGACACGGGGAGACCTCGGGCTGAAGCTTTCTTT. Translating it yields CASRDTGRPRAEAFF.